The present T cell receptor (beta chain) was sequenced within a study of beta chain features in type 1 diabetes. The authors reverse transcribed all of the isolated RNA, so sequencing captured expressed TCRB transcripts. Sequencing was performed with immunoSEQ multiplex PCR; in TCRdb, only in-frame clones are kept and a portion is missing. The data contain 600,000 to 700,000 clones, roughly 12% of them singletons. Study results and caveats: Across all four CD4+ subsets, people with type 1 diabetes showed modestly shorter TCRB CDR3s. The study found that naive, central memory and Treg TCRB repertoires appeared more similar in patients than in healthy donors.

Deletions cut 6 bases from V and 0 bases from J, with 8 bases between. In germline, CDR1 is SGHTA, CDR2 FQGNSA. The CDR3 consists of 13 residues. Cell sorting via CD45RO/CCR7/CD25/CD127/CD95/CD27 was performed to obtain CD4+ naive, central memory, regulatory and stem cell-like memory cells. This clone was counted a few times. The antigen is undetermined. The chain links TRBV7-2 to TRBJ1-1; unclear D gene. This TCR came from a man aged 30-40 years with type 1 diabetes. Specimen: naive CD4+ T cells from blood. This chain's CDR3 is CASSQLVNTEAFF. CDR3 DNA sequence: TGTGCCAGCAGTCAGTTAGTGAACACTGAAGCTTTCTTT.